One and the same sample provided the 4 T cell receptor beta chains below, sequenced in a study of blood T cell repertoires in COVID-19. Sequencing was performed with immunoSEQ multiplex PCR; in TCRdb, only in-frame clones are kept and a portion is missing. The table lists about 250,000 clones, roughly three quarters of them singletons. Sample: peripheral blood. The receptors derive from a woman aged 40 to 55 with active or convalescent COVID-19.

The V gene is TRBV30, the J gene TRBJ1-6, with D perhaps matching TRBD1 (6 bases). V was cut by 3 bases and J by 4 bases, with 16 bases left in between. The CDR3 totals 16 residues. Germline CDR1 and CDR2: GTSNPN and SVGIG (reference sequence). This chain's CDR3 is CAWSHRTDPYNSPLHF. The CDR3 DNA reads as TGTGCCTGGAGCCATAGGACAGACCCATATAATTCACCCCTCCACTTT. The variable domain in full, with the rest retrieved from reference TRBV30 and TRBJ1-6, is SQTIHQWPATLVQPVGSPLSLECTVEGTSNPNLYWYRQAAGRGLQLLFYSVGIGQISSEVPQNLSASRPQDRQFILSSKKLLLSDSGFYLCAWSHRTDPYNSPLHFGNGTRLTVT.

The V and J genes are TRBV21-1 and TRBJ1-2; the table's TRBD1 call for D was not verified on the DNA. TRBV21-1 is deemed a pseudogene. CDR3 length: 16 residues. The CDR3 DNA follows: TGTGCCAGCAGGGTGGATGGGCAGGGGGACGACTATGGCTACACCTTC. This gives the protein CASRVDGQGDDYGYTF.

This CDR3 is CASSLEGSPGQPQHF. In DNA form, the CDR3 reads TGTGCCAGCAGCTTAGAAGGCAGCCCGGGGCAGCCCCAGCATTTT. The rearrangement joins TRBV7-2 to TRBJ1-5; D unresolved. This CDR3 region has 15 residues. Germline CDR1 reads SGHTA; CDR2 reads FQGNSA. V gave up 1 base and J gave up 7 bases, with 14 bases separating them.

The chain uses TRBV19 and TRBJ1-3, with TRBD1 matching 10 bases. Germline V lookup: CDR1 LNHDA, CDR2 SQIVND (reference sequence). The CDR3 runs 14 residues. Trimming took 11 bases from V and 0 from J; bases not matched to a gene: 4. Here the CDR3 DNA reads TGTGCCTCGACAGGGGGCAACTCTGGAAACACCATATATTTT. The encoded protein is CASTGGNSGNTIYF.